One and the same sample provided the 17 T cell receptor beta chains below, sequenced in a study of cytotoxic CD8 clonotypes in ibrutinib-treated CLL. TCRdb keeps only in-frame clones here, not all; method: immunoSEQ multiplex PCR. Of about 160,000 clones in the sample, roughly 80% were seen once. Specimen: PBMCs, collected after 24 months of ibrutinib treatment. These receptors were collected from a human donor with chronic lymphocytic leukemia.

V usage is TRBV5-1 and J usage is TRBJ2-7; perhaps TRBD1 as D (6 bases). The CDR3 is made up of 13 amino acids. CDR1 SGHRS and CDR2 YFSETQ come from the germline V gene. The germline V and J ends were trimmed by 4 bases and 6 bases, with 14 bases remaining between them. CDR3 sequence: CASSDTGFGEQYF. CDR3 coding DNA: TGCGCCAGCAGCGACACAGGGTTCGGCGAGCAGTACTTC.

V usage is TRBV6-1 and J usage is TRBJ1-1, with D perhaps TRBD1 (6 bases). The length of the CDR3 is 15 residues. Germline V gene lookup returns CDR1 MNHNS and CDR2 SASEGT. V shed 10 bases and J shed 5 bases, with 23 bases lying between them. CDR3 DNA sequence: TGTGCCACCCATCAACAGGGCCCTATCCTTACTGAAGCTTTCTTT. It yields the protein CATHQQGPILTEAFF.

The chain has TRBV7-3 and TRBJ2-2, with 7 bases matching TRBD1. Germline V gene lookup returns CDR1 SGHTA and CDR2 FQGTGA. CDR3 length: 15 amino acids. J was trimmed by 6 bases and V by 6 bases; bases with no gene match: 10. CDR3 in DNA: TGTGCCAGCAGGAAAACAGGGGAACGGTCCGGGGAGCTGTTTTTT. It translates to CASRKTGERSGELFF.

The chain is built from TRBV19 and TRBJ2-3, with D unresolved. Germline V gene data show CDR1 as LNHDA and CDR2 as SQIVND (reference sequence). The CDR3 loop spans 14 amino acids. Between the trimmed V and J ends, which lost 5 bases and 2 bases, there was a span of 11 bases. CDR3 in amino acids: CASSDSSPTDTQYF. In DNA, the CDR3 is TGTGCCAGTAGTGACTCTAGTCCCACAGATACGCAGTATTTT.

The chain recombines TRBV15 with TRBJ1-1; D might be TRBD1 (5 bases). The germline gives CDR1 LNHNV, CDR2 YYDKDF (reference sequence). V lost 3 bases and J 4 bases, leaving 18 bases between the germline ends. CDR3 length: 16 residues. The CDR3 sequence is CATSSPVRGSGTEAFF. DNA of the CDR3: TGTGCCACCAGCAGCCCCGTCCGGGGGAGCGGCACTGAAGCTTTCTTT.

The V gene is TRBV29-1, the J gene TRBJ2-1; D is possibly TRBD1 or TRBD2 (6 bases each). V shed 5 bases and J shed 4 bases, with 18 bases lying between them. Germline loops: CDR1 SQVTM, CDR2 ANQGSEA. This CDR3 has 15 amino acids. Written as DNA, the CDR3 is TGCAGCGTTAATGATTGGAGGGGGGTTTACAATGAGCAGTTCTTC. This codes for CSVNDWRGVYNEQFF.

The chain is built from TRBV11-1 and TRBJ2-3, with D possibly being TRBD2 (5 bases). This CDR3 has 14 amino acids. The germline V gene has CDR1 SGHAT and CDR2 FQDESV (reference sequence). V was clipped by 5 bases and J by 6 bases, with 15 bases between them. The CDR3 loop reads CASSPGGSLDTQYF. CDR3 nucleotides: TGTGCCAGCAGCCCCGGTGGGAGTCTCGATACGCAGTATTTT.

The V gene is TRBV19, the J gene TRBJ2-2; a weak D match, TRBD2 (5 bases). The CDR3 extends over 16 amino acids. The V gene lost 5 bases and the J gene lost 0 bases, with 13 bases spanning the gap. The V gene's germline CDR1 is LNHDA and CDR2 SQIVND (reference sequence). CDR3 amino acids: CASSPNGGSNTGELFF. In nucleotides, the CDR3 is TGTGCCAGTAGTCCCAATGGCGGGTCGAACACCGGGGAGCTGTTTTTT.

This chain uses TRBV30 with TRBJ1-2, with TRBD1 matching over 7 bases. CDR1 is GTSNPN, CDR2 SVGIG, per germline (reference sequence). The V segment lost 1 base and the J segment 5 bases; nucleotides outside the gene matches: 7. The CDR3 totals 14 residues. The CDR3 loop reads CAWSGGGQRYGYTF. The CDR3 region has the DNA TGTGCCTGGAGTGGAGGGGGCCAGCGGTATGGCTACACCTTC.

The V gene is TRBV19, the J gene TRBJ2-2, with D possibly matching TRBD1 (6 bases). Trimming stripped 1 base from V and 6 bases from J, with 15 bases between. Germline CDR1 LNHDA, CDR2 SQIVND (reference sequence). CDR3 length equals 16 residues. The CDR3: CASSIVWGHRPGELFF. The DNA of the CDR3 is TGTGCCAGTAGTATAGTGTGGGGGCACCGCCCCGGGGAGCTGTTTTTT.

V gene TRBV6-5 combines with J gene TRBJ2-7, with 10 nucleotides matching TRBD1. The trim removed 2 bases at V and 1 base at J, leaving 5 bases unmatched. CDR1 MNHEY and CDR2 SVGAGI come from the germline V gene. The CDR3 consists of 16 residues. CDR3 nucleotide sequence: TGTGCCAGCAGTTACGGAGGACAGGGGGGTTCCTACGAGCAGTACTTC. Protein: CASSYGGQGGSYEQYF.

The chain employs TRBV5-1 and TRBJ2-3; 13 bases are a match to TRBD2. J lost 1 base, V lost 2 bases, and 4 bases had no gene match. CDR1 and CDR2 (germline): SGHRS, YFSETQ. The CDR3 runs to 17 residues. CDR3 region: CASSLRTSGGRTDTQYF. The DNA of the CDR3 is TGCGCCAGCAGCTTAAGGACTAGCGGGGGACGCACAGATACGCAGTATTTT.

The chain employs TRBV30 and TRBJ1-4; unclear D gene. The V and J ends lost 7 bases and 3 bases respectively, with 18 bases between them. The CDR3 length is 15 residues. Germline V gene lookup returns CDR1 GTSNPN and CDR2 SVGIG (reference sequence). CDR3 residues: CASTAIGSANEKLFF. CDR3 nucleotide sequence: TGTGCCTCCACGGCGATAGGATCGGCTAATGAAAAACTGTTTTTT.

In this sample, this clone turned up a few times. Additional DNA sequences in this sample encode the identical CDR3. The chain carries TRBV6-5 and TRBJ1-1; 9 nucleotides line up with TRBD1. Trimming at V came to 6 bases and at J to 1 base, leaving 3 bases not matched to a gene. This CDR3 is 14 amino acids long. The germline V gene encodes CDR1 MNHEY and CDR2 SVGAGI. The CDR3 DNA reads TGTGCCAGCAGCTTGGGACAGGGGAACACTGAAGCTTTCTTT. Its translation is CASSLGQGNTEAFF.

This chain joins TRBV6-5 and TRBJ1-2; D is ambiguous. V was shortened by 7 bases and J by 6 bases, with 12 bases between the two germline ends. The CDR3 runs 12 residues. Per germline, CDR1 MNHEY and CDR2 SVGAGI. The CDR3 sequence: CASTHGLDGYTF. The DNA of the CDR3 is TGTGCCAGCACCCATGGATTGGATGGCTACACCTTC.

The rearrangement links TRBV30 to TRBJ2-1; D may be TRBD2 (6 bases). This CDR3 comprises 18 residues. The germline V gene encodes CDR1 GTSNPN and CDR2 SVGIG (reference sequence). Between the trimmed V and J ends, which lost 5 bases and 5 bases, there was a span of 28 bases. The CDR3 DNA reads as TGTGCCTGGGGAAATCGCCCCGGGACTTCCATAGGGGACAATGAGCAGTTCTTC. Translated: CAWGNRPGTSIGDNEQFF. Looking up the rest from reference TRBV30 and TRBJ2-1 gives the full variable domain: SQTIHQWPATLVQPVGSPLSLECTVEGTSNPNLYWYRQAAGRGLQLLFYSVGIGQISSEVPQNLSASRPQDRQFILSSKKLLLSDSGFYLCAWGNRPGTSIGDNEQFFGPGTRLTVL.

The chain joins TRBV11-3 to TRBJ2-7; D gene unclear. Trimming stripped 3 bases from V and 0 bases from J, with 9 bases between. The CDR3 spans 14 residues. Germline assignment: CDR1 SGHNT and CDR2 YENEEA. CDR3 in amino acids: CASSFGQDSYEQYF. As DNA, the CDR3 is TGTGCCAGCAGCTTCGGGCAGGACTCCTACGAGCAGTACTTC.